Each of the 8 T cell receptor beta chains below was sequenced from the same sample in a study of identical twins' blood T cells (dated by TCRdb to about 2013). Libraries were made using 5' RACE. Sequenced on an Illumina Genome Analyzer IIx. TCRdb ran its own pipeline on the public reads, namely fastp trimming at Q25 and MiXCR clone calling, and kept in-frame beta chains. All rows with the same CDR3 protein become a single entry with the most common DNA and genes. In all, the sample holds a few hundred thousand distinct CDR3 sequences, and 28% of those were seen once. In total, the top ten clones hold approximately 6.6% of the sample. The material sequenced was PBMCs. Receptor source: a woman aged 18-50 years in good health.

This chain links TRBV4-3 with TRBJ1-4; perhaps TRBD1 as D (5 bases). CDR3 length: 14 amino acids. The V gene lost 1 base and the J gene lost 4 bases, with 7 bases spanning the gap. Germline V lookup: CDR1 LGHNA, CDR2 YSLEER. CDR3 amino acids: CASSQGGINEKLFF. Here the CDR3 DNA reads TGCGCCAGCAGCCAAGGGGGGATTAATGAAAAACTGTTTTTT.

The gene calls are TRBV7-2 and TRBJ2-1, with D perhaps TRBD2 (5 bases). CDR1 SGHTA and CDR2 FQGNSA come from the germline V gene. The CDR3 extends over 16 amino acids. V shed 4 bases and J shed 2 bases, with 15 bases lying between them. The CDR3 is CASSSLASGPYNEQFF. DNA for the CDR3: TGTGCCAGCAGCTCCCTAGCCTCCGGGCCCTACAATGAGCAGTTCTTC.

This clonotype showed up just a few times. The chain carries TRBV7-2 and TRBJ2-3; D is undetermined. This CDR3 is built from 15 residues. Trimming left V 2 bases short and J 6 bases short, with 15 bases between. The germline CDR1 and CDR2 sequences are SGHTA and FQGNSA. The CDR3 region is CASSLRRDNKDTQYF. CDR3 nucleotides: TGTGCCAGCAGCTTAAGAAGGGATAACAAGGATACGCAGTATTTT.

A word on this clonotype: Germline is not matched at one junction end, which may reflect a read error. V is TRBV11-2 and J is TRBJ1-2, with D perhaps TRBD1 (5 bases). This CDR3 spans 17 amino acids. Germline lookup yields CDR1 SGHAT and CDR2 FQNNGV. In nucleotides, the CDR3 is TGTACCAGCAGCGCGGGGCTAAGGGGTTATCCCTCCTATGGCTACACCTTC. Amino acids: CTSSAGLRGYPSYGYTF.

The CDR3 nucleotides are TGTGCCAGCAGCCAATTCCGGGGAGTTACCGGGGAGCTGTTTTTT. Translated: CASSQFRGVTGELFF. J is TRBJ2-2 and V is TRBV14, with D perhaps matching TRBD2 (5 bases). Germline CDR1 SGHDN, CDR2 FVKESK. The CDR3 runs 15 residues. V shed 2 bases and J shed 5 bases, with 12 bases lying between them.

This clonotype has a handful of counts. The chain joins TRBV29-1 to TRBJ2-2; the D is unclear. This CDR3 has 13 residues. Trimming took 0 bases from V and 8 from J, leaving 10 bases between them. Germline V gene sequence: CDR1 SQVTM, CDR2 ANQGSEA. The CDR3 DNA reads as TGCAGCGTTGAAGATAGGATGCGTGGGGAGCTGTTTTTT. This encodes CSVEDRMRGELFF.

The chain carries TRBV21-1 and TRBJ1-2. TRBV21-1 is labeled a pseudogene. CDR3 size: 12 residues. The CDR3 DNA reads TGTGCCAGCAGCAGCCGAGGGATTGGCTACACCTTC. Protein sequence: CASSSRGIGYTF.

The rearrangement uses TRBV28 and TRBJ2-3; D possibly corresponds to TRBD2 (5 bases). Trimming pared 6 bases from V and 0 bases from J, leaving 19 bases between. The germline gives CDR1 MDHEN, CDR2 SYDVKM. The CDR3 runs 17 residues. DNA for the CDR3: TGTGCCAGCAGAATTAGTGGGAGACATTCTAGCACAGATACGCAGTATTTT. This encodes CASRISGRHSSTDTQYF.